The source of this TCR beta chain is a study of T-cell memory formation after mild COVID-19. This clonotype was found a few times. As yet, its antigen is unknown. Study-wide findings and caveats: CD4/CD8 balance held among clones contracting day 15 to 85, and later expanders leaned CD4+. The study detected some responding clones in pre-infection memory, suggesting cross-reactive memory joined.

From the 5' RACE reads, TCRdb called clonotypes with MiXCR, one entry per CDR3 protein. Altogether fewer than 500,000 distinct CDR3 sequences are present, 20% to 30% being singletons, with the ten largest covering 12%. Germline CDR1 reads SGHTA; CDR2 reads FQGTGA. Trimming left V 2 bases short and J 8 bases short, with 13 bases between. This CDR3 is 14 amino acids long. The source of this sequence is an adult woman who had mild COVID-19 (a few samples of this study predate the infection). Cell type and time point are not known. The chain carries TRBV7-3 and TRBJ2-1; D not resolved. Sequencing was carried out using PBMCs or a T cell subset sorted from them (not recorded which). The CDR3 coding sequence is TGTGCCAGCAGCTTACATGACTTTGGGTATGAGCAGTTCTTC. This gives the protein CASSLHDFGYEQFF.